This T cell receptor (beta chain) was recovered during a study of cytomegalovirus exposure and HLA in healthy donors. Study conclusions and caveats: It emerged from a later analysis that several of the most significant clusters appeared to be linked to common viral pathogens.

The PCR contained 60 Vbeta and 13 Jbeta primers. Libraries were prepared by immunoSEQ multiplex PCR; TCRdb keeps only in-frame clonotypes and omits some of them. The table lists roughly 110,000 clones, 70% of them singletons. For this clone: Its antigen is not identified.

This CDR3 region has 12 residues. Trimming removed 0 bases from V and 7 bases from J, with 4 bases in between. CDR1 PRHDT and CDR2 FYEKMQ come from the germline V gene (reference sequence). The TCR comes from a man between 25 and 39 years old in good health and CMV-seropositive. The material sequenced was PBMCs. This chain joins TRBV13 and TRBJ1-5; no definite D call. CDR3 coding DNA: TGTGCCAGCAGCTTAGGGCGGCAGCCCCAGCATTTT. This codes for CASSLGRQPQHF.